This TCR beta chain was documented in a study of shared clonotypes between healthy human individuals. Points from the study as a whole: Relative to their counterparts shared across all four donors, non-shared clonotypes exhibited diminished generation probabilities. Shared clonotypes: approximately 5% naive CD4, around 3.5% naive CD8, around 2.4% memory CD4, 0.4% to 0.5% memory CD8. Generally, naive subsets came out with larger estimated richness than memory subsets.

The CDR3 covers 17 residues. Unmatched junction bases numbered 16, after V lost 7 bases and J lost 4 bases. From germline, CDR1 is LNHDA and CDR2 SQIVND (reference sequence). The protocol was immunoSEQ multiplex PCR, while the TCRdb copy is restricted to in-frame clones and leaves out a portion. The data hold 950,000 to 1,100,000 clones, with 65% to 75% observed a single time. This clone is a singleton in its sample. Antigen: not known. Sequencing used memory CD4+ T cells sorted from blood. Subset described: CD45RA-negative fraction. The source is a young man in good health. The rearrangement links TRBV19 to TRBJ2-3; 8 bases align to TRBD2. The chain's CDR3 is CASTRERGSIIADTQYF. The CDR3, as DNA: TGTGCCAGTACAAGGGAGCGGGGGAGTATCATTGCAGATACGCAGTATTTT.